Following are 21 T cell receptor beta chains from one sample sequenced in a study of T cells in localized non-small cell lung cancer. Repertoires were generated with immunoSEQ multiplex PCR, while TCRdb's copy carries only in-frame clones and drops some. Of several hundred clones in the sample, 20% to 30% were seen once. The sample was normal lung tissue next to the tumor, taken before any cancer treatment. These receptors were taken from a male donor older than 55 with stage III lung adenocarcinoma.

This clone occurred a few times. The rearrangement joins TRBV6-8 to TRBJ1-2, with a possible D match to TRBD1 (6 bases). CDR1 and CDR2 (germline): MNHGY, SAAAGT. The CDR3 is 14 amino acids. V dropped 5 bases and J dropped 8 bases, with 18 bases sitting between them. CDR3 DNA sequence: TGTGCCAGCAGTCAAGATCACAGGACAGACGGCTACACCTTC. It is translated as CASSQDHRTDGYTF.

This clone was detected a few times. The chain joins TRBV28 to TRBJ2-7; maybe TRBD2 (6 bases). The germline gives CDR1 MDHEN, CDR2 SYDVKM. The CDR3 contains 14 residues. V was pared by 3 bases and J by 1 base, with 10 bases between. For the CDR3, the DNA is TGTGCCAGCAGTTTCCCAGCGGGTTCCTACGAGCAGTACTTC. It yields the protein CASSFPAGSYEQYF.

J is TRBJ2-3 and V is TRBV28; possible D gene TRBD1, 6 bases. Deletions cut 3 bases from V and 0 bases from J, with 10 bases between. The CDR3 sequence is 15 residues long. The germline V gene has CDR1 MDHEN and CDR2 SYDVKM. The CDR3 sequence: CASSFVQGSTDTQYF. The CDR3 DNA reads TGTGCCAGCAGTTTCGTGCAGGGGAGCACAGATACGCAGTATTTT.

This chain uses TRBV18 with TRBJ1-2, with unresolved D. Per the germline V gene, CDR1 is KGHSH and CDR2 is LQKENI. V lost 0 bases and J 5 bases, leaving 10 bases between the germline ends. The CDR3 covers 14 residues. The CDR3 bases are TGTGCCAGCTCACCACCGACGGAAAGTTATGGCTACACCTTC. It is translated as CASSPPTESYGYTF.

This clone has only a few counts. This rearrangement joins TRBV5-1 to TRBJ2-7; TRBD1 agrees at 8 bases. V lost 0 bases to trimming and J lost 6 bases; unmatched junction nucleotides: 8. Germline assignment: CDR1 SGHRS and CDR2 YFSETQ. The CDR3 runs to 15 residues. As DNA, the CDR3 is TGCGCCAGCAGCTTGGATTGGACAGGGTCTGGCGAGCAGTACTTC. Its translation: CASSLDWTGSGEQYF.

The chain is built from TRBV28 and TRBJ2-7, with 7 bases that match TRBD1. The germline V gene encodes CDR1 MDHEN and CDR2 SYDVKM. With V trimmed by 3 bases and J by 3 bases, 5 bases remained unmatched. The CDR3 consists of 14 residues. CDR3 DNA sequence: TGTGCCAGCAGTTTGAGGGCAGGGGGCTACGAGCAGTACTTC. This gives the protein CASSLRAGGYEQYF.

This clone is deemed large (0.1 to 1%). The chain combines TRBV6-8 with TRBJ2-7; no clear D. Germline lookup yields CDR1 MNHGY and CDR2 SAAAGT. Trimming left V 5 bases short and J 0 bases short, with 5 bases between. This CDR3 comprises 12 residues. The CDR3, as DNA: TGTGCCAGCAGTAGTGACTCCTACGAGCAGTACTTC. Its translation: CASSSDSYEQYF.

The DNA of the CDR3 is TGTGCCGTTAAAGAAGCGGGAGGGAACACCGGGGAGCTGTTTTTT. Translation gives CAVKEAGGNTGELFF. The chain employs TRBV6-8 and TRBJ2-2; 9 positions agree with TRBD2. The ends lost 11 bases at V and 1 base at J; junction bases unmatched: 8. The CDR3 is made up of 15 amino acids. Germline V lookup: CDR1 MNHGY, CDR2 SAAAGT.

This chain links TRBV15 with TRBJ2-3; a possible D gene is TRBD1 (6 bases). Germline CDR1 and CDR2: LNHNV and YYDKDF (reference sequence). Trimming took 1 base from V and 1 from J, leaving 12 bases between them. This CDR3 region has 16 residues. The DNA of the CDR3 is TGTGCCACCAGCAGAGGATCAGGGGTCGGCACAGATACGCAGTATTTT. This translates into CATSRGSGVGTDTQYF.

The CDR3 bases are TGTGCCAGCAGCTTATTGGGCAGGGTGACCGGGGAGCTGTTTTTT. Translated, it gives CASSLLGRVTGELFF. The V gene is TRBV11-3, the J gene TRBJ2-2, with a possible D match to TRBD1 (5 bases). The CDR3 loop spans 15 amino acids. The V end was cut by 2 bases, the J end by 5 bases, with 12 bases between. Germline V gene data show CDR1 as SGHNT and CDR2 as YENEEA.

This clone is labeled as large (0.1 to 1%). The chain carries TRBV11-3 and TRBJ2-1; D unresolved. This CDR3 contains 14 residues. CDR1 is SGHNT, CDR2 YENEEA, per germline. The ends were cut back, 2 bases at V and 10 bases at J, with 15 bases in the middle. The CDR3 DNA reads TGTGCCAGCAGCTTAACGGGCTCTCGGAGAGAGCAGTTCTTC. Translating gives CASSLTGSRREQFF. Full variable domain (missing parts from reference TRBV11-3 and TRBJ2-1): EAGVVQSPRYKIIEKKQPVAFWCNPISGHNTLYWYLQNLGQGPELLIRYENEEAVDDSQLPKDRFSAERLKGVDSTLKIQPAELGDSAVYLCASSLTGSRREQFFGPGTRLTVL.

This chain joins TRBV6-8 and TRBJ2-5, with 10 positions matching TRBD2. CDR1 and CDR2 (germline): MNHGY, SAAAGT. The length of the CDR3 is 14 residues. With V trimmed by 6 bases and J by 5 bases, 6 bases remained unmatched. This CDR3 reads CASSAGLAFETQYF. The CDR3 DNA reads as TGTGCCAGCAGCGCGGGACTAGCGTTCGAGACCCAGTACTTC.

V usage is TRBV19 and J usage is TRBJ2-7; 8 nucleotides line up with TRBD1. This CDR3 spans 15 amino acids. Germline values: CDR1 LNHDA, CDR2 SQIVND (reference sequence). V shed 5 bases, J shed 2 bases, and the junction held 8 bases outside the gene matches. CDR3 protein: CASSFGQGRAYEQYF. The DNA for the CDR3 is TGTGCCAGTAGTTTCGGACAGGGACGCGCCTACGAGCAGTACTTC.

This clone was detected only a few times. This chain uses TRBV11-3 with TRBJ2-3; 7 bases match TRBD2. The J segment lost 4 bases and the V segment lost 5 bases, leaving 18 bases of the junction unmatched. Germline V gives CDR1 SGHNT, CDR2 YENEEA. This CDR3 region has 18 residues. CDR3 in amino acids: CASSPLGMAGAHPDTQYF. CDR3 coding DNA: TGTGCCAGCAGCCCACTTGGTATGGCGGGAGCCCATCCAGATACGCAGTATTTT.

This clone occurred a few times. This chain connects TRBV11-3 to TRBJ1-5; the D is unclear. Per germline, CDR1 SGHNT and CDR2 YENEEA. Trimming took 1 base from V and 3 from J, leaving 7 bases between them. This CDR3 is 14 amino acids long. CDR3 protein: CASSLGLNNQPQHF. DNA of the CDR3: TGTGCCAGCAGCTTAGGGCTGAACAATCAGCCCCAGCATTTT.

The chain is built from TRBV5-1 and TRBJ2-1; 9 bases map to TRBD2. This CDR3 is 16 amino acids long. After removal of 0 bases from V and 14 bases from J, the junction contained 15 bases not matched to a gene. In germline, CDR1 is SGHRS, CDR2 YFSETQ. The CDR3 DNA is TGCGCCAGCAGCTTGGACGGCGCTAGCGGGACGCCCCCGGAGTTCTTC. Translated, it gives CASSLDGASGTPPEFF.

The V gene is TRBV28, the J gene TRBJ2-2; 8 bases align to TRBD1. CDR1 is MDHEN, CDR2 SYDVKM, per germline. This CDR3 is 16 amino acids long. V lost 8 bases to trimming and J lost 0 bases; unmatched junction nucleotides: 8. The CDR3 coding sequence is TGTGCCAGCGGGGGCCCGGACAGGGCGAACACCGGGGAGCTGTTTTTT. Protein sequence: CASGGPDRANTGELFF.

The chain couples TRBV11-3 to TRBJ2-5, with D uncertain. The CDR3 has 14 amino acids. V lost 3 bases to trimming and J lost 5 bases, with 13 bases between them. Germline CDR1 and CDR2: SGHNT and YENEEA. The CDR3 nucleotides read TGTGCCAGCAGCTTGGCGGCCCCTGGGGAGACCCAGTACTTC. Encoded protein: CASSLAAPGETQYF.

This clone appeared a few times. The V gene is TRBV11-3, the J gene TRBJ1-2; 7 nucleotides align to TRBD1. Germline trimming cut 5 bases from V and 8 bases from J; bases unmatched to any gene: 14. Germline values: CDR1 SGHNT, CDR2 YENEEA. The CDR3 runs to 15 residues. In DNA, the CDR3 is TGTGCCAGCAGCCCTACCCCGGGACAGCGGGCGGGCTACACCTTC. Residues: CASSPTPGQRAGYTF.

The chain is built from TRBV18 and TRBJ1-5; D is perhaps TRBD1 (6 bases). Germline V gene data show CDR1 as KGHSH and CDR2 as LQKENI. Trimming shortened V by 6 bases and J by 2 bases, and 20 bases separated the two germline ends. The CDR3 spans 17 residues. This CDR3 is CASSTGGVGAGNQPQHF. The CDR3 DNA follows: TGTGCCAGCTCCACGGGGGGTGTGGGGGCCGGCAATCAGCCCCAGCATTTT.

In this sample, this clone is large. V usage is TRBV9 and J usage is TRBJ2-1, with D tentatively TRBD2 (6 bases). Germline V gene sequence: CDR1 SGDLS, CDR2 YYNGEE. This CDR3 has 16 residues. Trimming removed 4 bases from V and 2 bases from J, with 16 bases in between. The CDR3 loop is CASSSSTGLTYNEQFF. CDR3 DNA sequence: TGTGCCAGCAGCTCATCTACGGGACTTACCTACAATGAGCAGTTCTTC.